These 8 T cell receptor beta chains originate from one sample sequenced in a study of regulatory T cells in long-lasting Graves disease. Time point: persistent/refractory GD, antithyroid drugs over 5 years with positive TRAb. With RNA extracted from PBMCs as input, the TCR library was made. Building the TCR beta libraries relied on iRepertoire HTBI primers, and CDR3 regions underwent Arm-PCR. TCRdb reanalysed the multiplex PCR reads using MiXCR and keeps one entry per CDR3 protein. The data contain 400,000 to 500,000 distinct CDR3 sequences, 21% of them singletons. Sample: peripheral blood mononuclear cells (PBMCs), taken when the disease was refractory, from a patient treated with antithyroid drugs. The receptors were sampled from a female donor with Graves disease.

This clonotype appeared a few times. The CDR3 protein is CASSSFQGRRETQYF. CDR3 nucleotide sequence: TGTGCCAGCAGCAGCTTCCAGGGGCGTCGAGAGACCCAGTACTTC. V is TRBV6-1 and J is TRBJ2-5; perhaps TRBD1 as D (6 bases). The V gene's germline CDR1 is MNHNS and CDR2 SASEGT. Between the trimmed V and J ends, which lost 6 bases and 4 bases, there was a span of 18 bases. The CDR3 is 15 amino acids.

Ten or more counts support this clonotype. The chain uses TRBV28 and TRBJ2-7; D gene unclear. The CDR3 is 15 amino acids. The germline V gene encodes CDR1 MDHEN and CDR2 SYDVKM. V gave up 5 bases and J gave up 0 bases, with 14 bases separating them. DNA of the CDR3: TGTGCCAGCAGTCCGCCGACTCTGAGCTCCTACGAGCAGTACTTC. It translates to CASSPPTLSSYEQYF.

The rearrangement uses TRBV18 and TRBJ1-1; D not resolved. CDR3 length equals 13 residues. With 5 bases removed from V and 6 bases from J, the gap between germline ends came to 13 bases. The germline gives CDR1 KGHSH, CDR2 LQKENI. CDR3: CASSGVLVAEAFF. The CDR3 region has the DNA TGTGCCAGCTCAGGCGTGTTGGTAGCTGAAGCTTTCTTT.

This clonotype was detected many times. The rearrangement uses TRBV6-1 and TRBJ1-1; D gene unclear. Trimming pared 4 bases from V and 1 base from J, leaving 7 bases between. CDR1 and CDR2 from the germline V gene are MNHNS and SASEGT. The CDR3 totals 13 residues. The DNA of the CDR3 is TGTGCCAGCAGTGCTGTCGGGAACACTGAAGCTTTCTTT. Protein product: CASSAVGNTEAFF.

The V and J genes are TRBV28 and TRBJ1-5; D unresolved. Germline CDR1 and CDR2: MDHEN and SYDVKM. The CDR3 loop spans 11 amino acids. Trimming shortened V by 6 bases and J by 5 bases, and 5 bases separated the two germline ends. CDR3 region: CASSSYQPQHF. As DNA, the CDR3 is TGTGCCAGCAGCTCATATCAGCCCCAGCATTTT.

The chain combines TRBV5-6 with TRBJ2-6, with unresolved D. CDR3 length equals 15 residues. Germline V lookup: CDR1 SGHDT, CDR2 YYEEEE. Trimming pared 3 bases from V and 4 bases from J, leaving 11 bases between. The CDR3, as DNA: TGTGCCAGCAGCTATCCGGGCTCCGGGGCCAACGTCCTGACTTTC. Translation: CASSYPGSGANVLTF.

CDR3 sequence (DNA): TGTGCCAGCAGTTCCACCCGGGACAGCACAGATACGCAGTATTTT. It is translated as CASSSTRDSTDTQYF. The gene calls are TRBV28 and TRBJ2-3; tentatively, D is TRBD1 or TRBD2 (5 bases each). This CDR3 spans 15 amino acids. V was trimmed by 4 bases and J by 0 bases, leaving 11 bases between them. Looked up from germline, CDR1 is MDHEN and CDR2 is SYDVKM.

As to this clonotype: This may come from a read error, since a much larger clone is one base off. The chain is built from TRBV28 and TRBJ2-7; 8 nucleotides match TRBD1. Looked up from germline, CDR1 is MDHEN and CDR2 is SYDVKM. This CDR3 is 15 amino acids long. J lost 2 bases, V lost 5 bases, and 8 bases had no gene match. Here the CDR3 DNA reads TGTGCCAGCAGTATAGGGACAGGTCCTACCTACGAGCAGTACTTC. As protein: CASSIGTGPTYEQYF.